The 22 T cell receptor beta chains below come from one sample, sequenced in a study of shared clonotypes between healthy human individuals. The data were produced by immunoSEQ multiplex PCR, yet TCRdb's version contains in-frame clones alone and is incomplete. The top ten hold 13% of the sample, which has roughly 500,000 clones, about four fifths seen once. The sample consisted of PBMCs. Every receptor here comes from a woman aged 40 to 55 in good health. Some clones in this sample may be carry-over from other donors' samples.

A single count supports this clone. The chain is built from TRBV27 and TRBJ2-5, with 9 bases fitting TRBD2. The V and J ends lost 3 bases and 5 bases, in that order; junction bases with no gene match: 7. Germline V gene lookup returns CDR1 MNHEY and CDR2 SMNVEV (reference sequence). The CDR3 is 15 residues long. CDR3 amino acids: CASSFFAGGPETQYF. In nucleotides, the CDR3 is TGTGCCAGCAGTTTCTTCGCGGGAGGGCCTGAGACCCAGTACTTC.

The V and J genes are TRBV10-3 and TRBJ1-2, with 7 bases that match TRBD1. Germline V gives CDR1 ENHRY, CDR2 SYGVKD. This CDR3 spans 14 amino acids. The J segment lost 4 bases and the V segment lost 7 bases, leaving 9 bases of the junction unmatched. The CDR3 reads CAITGQEPFYGYTF. The CDR3 nucleotides are TGTGCCATCACTGGACAGGAACCGTTCTATGGCTACACCTTC.

V gene TRBV7-9 combines with J gene TRBJ2-5, with a possible D match to TRBD2 (6 bases). V lost 4 bases and J lost 5, with 11 bases in between. The CDR3 spans 13 residues. CDR1 and CDR2 from the germline V gene are SEHNR and FQNEAQ (reference sequence). For the CDR3, the DNA is TGTGCCAGCAGCTATAGCGGAGGGGAGACCCAGTACTTC. It codes for CASSYSGGETQYF.

The V gene is TRBV11-2, the J gene TRBJ1-4; no reliable D call. Germline CDR1 and CDR2: SGHAT and FQNNGV. V gave up 4 bases and J gave up 10 bases, with 16 bases separating them. There are 14 residues in the CDR3. CDR3 loop: CASSSLRDPRKLFF. CDR3 sequence (DNA): TGTGCCAGCAGCTCATTAAGAGACCCAAGAAAACTGTTTTTT.

CDR3 DNA: TGTGCCAGCAGCCCGGGACTAGCGGGAGAGGAGACCCAGTACTTC. Protein sequence: CASSPGLAGEETQYF. This chain uses TRBV7-3 with TRBJ2-5, with 14 bases matching TRBD2. Germline lookup yields CDR1 SGHTA and CDR2 FQGTGA. Losses at the gene ends were 5 bases for V and 5 bases for J; bases not matched to a gene: 4. The CDR3 is made up of 15 amino acids. The entire variable domain, with the rest obtained from reference TRBV7-3 and TRBJ2-5, is as follows: GAGVSQTPSNKVTEKGKYVELRCDPISGHTALYWYRQSLGQGPEFLIYFQGTGAADDSGLPNDRFFAVRPEGSVSTLKIQRTERGDSAVYLCASSPGLAGEETQYFGPGTRLLVL.

This chain connects TRBV5-1 to TRBJ2-3; D is ambiguous. The CDR3 sequence is 13 residues long. V was cut by 3 bases and J by 2 bases, with 7 bases left in between. In germline, CDR1 is SGHRS, CDR2 YFSETQ. In nucleotides, the CDR3 is TGCGCCAGCAGCTCCGTGACCACAGATACGCAGTATTTT. As protein: CASSSVTTDTQYF.

This sequence joins TRBV28 and TRBJ1-1; no definite D call. The germline V gene has CDR1 MDHEN and CDR2 SYDVKM. This CDR3 has 16 residues. The V and J ends lost 6 bases and 0 bases respectively, with 17 bases between them. CDR3 region: CASSLRTALMNTEAFF. CDR3 DNA: TGTGCCAGCAGCCTTCGAACAGCCCTTATGAACACTGAAGCTTTCTTT. Together with reference TRBV28 and TRBJ1-1, the CDR3 gives the full variable domain: DVKVTQSSRYLVKRTGEKVFLECVQDMDHENMFWYRQDPGLGLRLIYFSYDVKMKEKGDIPEGYSVSREKKERFSLILESASTNQTSMYLCASSLRTALMNTEAFFGQGTRLTVV.

This clone came up once. The chain has TRBV21-1 and TRBJ2-1; no DNA check was done on the table's D call, TRBD2. TRBV21-1 is a listed pseudogene. The CDR3 is 18 amino acids. The CDR3 here is CASIRGLAGGGMDNEQFF. The CDR3 nucleotides are TGTGCCAGCATTAGGGGCCTAGCGGGAGGCGGAATGGACAATGAGCAGTTCTTC.

The chain recombines TRBV6-6 with TRBJ1-2; D uncertain. Germline CDR1 and CDR2: MNHNY and SVGAGI (reference sequence). V was clipped by 2 bases and J by 7 bases, with 8 bases between them. This CDR3 contains 12 residues. CDR3 bases: TGTGCCAGCAGTTACGAGGATGGTGGCTACACCTTC. It specifies CASSYEDGGYTF.

Details on this clone: Other DNA variants within this sample encode the same CDR3. This sequence joins TRBV28 and TRBJ2-1; the D gene is possibly TRBD2 (7 bases). The CDR3 has 15 residues. Trimming cost V 9 bases and J 2 bases, with 17 bases left between them. The germline CDR1 and CDR2 sequences are MDHEN and SYDVKM. The DNA for the CDR3 is TGTGCCAGTTCTCGGGGAGGGGGGCCCTACAATGAGCAGTTCTTC. Translating gives CASSRGGGPYNEQFF.

The V and J genes are TRBV18 and TRBJ2-1; 8 nucleotides line up with TRBD2. This CDR3 spans 16 amino acids. From germline, CDR1 is KGHSH and CDR2 LQKENI. V trimming: 3 bases; J trimming: 0 bases; junction bases outside the gene matches: 4. Here the CDR3 DNA reads TGTGCCAGCTCACCGGCTGCGGGAGGCTCCTACAATGAGCAGTTCTTC. The encoded protein is CASSPAAGGSYNEQFF.

This clone was picked up one time. A read error may be the cause here, since a much bigger clone is one base away. The chain combines TRBV27 with TRBJ2-7, with D perhaps given as TRBD1 or TRBD2 (6 bases each). This CDR3 comprises 13 residues. Per the germline V gene, CDR1 is MNHEY and CDR2 is SMNVEV (reference sequence). CDR3 loop: CASSPRQDYGQYF. In nucleotides, the CDR3 is TGTGCCAGCAGTCCACGACAGGACTACGGGCAGTACTTC.

This clone occurred a few times. The chain links TRBV4-3 to TRBJ2-5, with TRBD2 identical over 14 bases. J gave up 5 bases and V 3 bases, and 8 bases lay outside the gene matches. The CDR3 is 17 residues long. The germline gives CDR1 LGHNA, CDR2 YSLEER. CDR3 amino acids: CASSQGGTSGRWETQYF. The CDR3 bases are TGCGCCAGCAGCCAGGGCGGGACTAGCGGGAGATGGGAGACCCAGTACTTC.

The chain carries TRBV30 and TRBJ2-5, with D possibly being TRBD1 or TRBD2 (5 bases each). This CDR3 has 14 residues. Trimming cost V 0 bases and J 1 base, with 9 bases left between them. CDR1 and CDR2 from the germline V gene are GTSNPN and SVGIG (reference sequence). The CDR3 protein is CAWSVTGPQETQYF. The CDR3 nucleotides read TGTGCCTGGAGTGTAACGGGACCCCAAGAGACCCAGTACTTC.

This clone was recorded only once. V and J are TRBV28 and TRBJ1-2; 9 nucleotides agree with TRBD1. The germline CDR1 and CDR2 sequences are MDHEN and SYDVKM. After removal of 5 bases from V and 4 bases from J, the junction contained 5 bases not matched to a gene. CDR3 length equals 14 residues. CDR3 bases: TGTGCCAGCAGTCCCGGGACAGGGATCTATGGCTACACCTTC. Protein sequence: CASSPGTGIYGYTF.

V is TRBV5-1 and J is TRBJ2-5; 12 nucleotides line up with TRBD1. The CDR3 consists of 16 residues. CDR1 is SGHRS, CDR2 YFSETQ, per germline. J gave up 2 bases and V 4 bases, and 6 bases lay outside the gene matches. The CDR3 reads CASSHTGQGAQETQYF. The CDR3 nucleotides read TGCGCCAGCAGCCACACGGGACAGGGGGCACAAGAGACCCAGTACTTC.

The chain combines TRBV7-2 with TRBJ2-5; unclear D gene. V was cut by 2 bases and J by 4 bases, with 5 bases left in between. The CDR3 totals 12 residues. Germline CDR1 reads SGHTA; CDR2 reads FQGNSA. The CDR3 DNA reads TGTGCCAGCAGCTTAAGGAGAGAGACCCAGTACTTC. This sequence encodes CASSLRRETQYF. The full variable domain, rest sourced from reference TRBV7-2 and TRBJ2-5, is GAGVSQSPSNKVTEKGKDVELRCDPISGHTALYWYRQSLGQGLEFLIYFQGNSAPDKSGLPSDRFSAERTGGSVSTLTIQRTQQEDSAVYLCASSLRRETQYFGPGTRLLVL.

This clone was observed once. The chain uses TRBV27 and TRBJ2-7; TRBD2 matches at 7 bases. Germline-derived CDR1 and CDR2 are MNHEY and SMNVEV (reference sequence). The ends lost 3 bases at V and 4 bases at J; junction bases unmatched: 6. The CDR3 runs 14 residues. The CDR3 sequence is CASSFGGSSYEQYF. CDR3 nucleotide sequence: TGTGCCAGCAGTTTCGGCGGGAGTTCTTACGAGCAGTACTTC.

This clone was counted only a few times. The V and J genes are TRBV29-1 and TRBJ2-7; a possible D gene is TRBD1 (6 bases). Looked up from germline, CDR1 is SQVTM and CDR2 is ANQGSEA. This CDR3 comprises 13 residues. CDR3 loop: CSARDTDSYEQYF. Here the CDR3 DNA reads TGCAGTGCCCGGGACACCGATTCCTACGAGCAGTACTTC.

V usage is TRBV14 and J usage is TRBJ2-7; 8 nucleotides agree with TRBD1. The CDR3 has 14 residues. Germline V gene lookup returns CDR1 SGHDN and CDR2 FVKESK. Germline trimming cut 4 bases from V and 2 bases from J; bases unmatched to any gene: 4. Here the CDR3 DNA reads TGTGCCAGCAGCCCCTTACAGGGGGCCTACGAGCAGTACTTC. It translates to CASSPLQGAYEQYF.

V usage is TRBV28 and J usage is TRBJ2-5; 9 positions match TRBD2. This CDR3 comprises 15 residues. V lost 5 bases to trimming and J lost 4 bases; unmatched junction nucleotides: 8. Looked up from germline, CDR1 is MDHEN and CDR2 is SYDVKM. The CDR3 loop reads CASSPTRGGIETQYF. The CDR3 bases are TGTGCCAGCAGTCCCACGCGGGGGGGGATAGAGACCCAGTACTTC.

The chain combines TRBV27 with TRBJ2-6, with TRBD1 matching 9 bases. V lost 7 bases and J lost 1; bases outside the gene matches: 8. From germline, CDR1 is MNHEY and CDR2 SMNVEV (reference sequence). This CDR3 contains 17 residues. In nucleotides, the CDR3 is TGTGCCAGCAAACGGACAGGGGATAGTTCTGGGGCCAACGTCCTGACTTTC. Protein: CASKRTGDSSGANVLTF.